This T cell receptor beta chain was identified in a study of memory CD4+ T cells and cytomegalovirus serostatus. For the study at large: Healthy Belgian adult donors included roughly ten CMV-positive and some 25 CMV-negative people.

Single viable CD3+CD4+CD8-CD45RO+ cells were sorted as the memory CD4+ T cells. Profiling relied on immunoSEQ multiplex PCR, and the TCRdb table lists in-frame clones only, not all of them. The sample consists of around 62,000 clones, more than 75% of them appearing once. This CDR3 region has 14 residues. Germline lookup yields CDR1 SGHNT and CDR2 YYREEE (reference sequence). Trimming removed 0 bases at V and 1 base at J, with 7 bases between. The sequenced sample consisted of memory CD4+ T cells from blood. The TCR comes from an adult in good health and CMV-seropositive. The chain recombines TRBV5-4 with TRBJ1-1, with D unresolved. CDR3 sequence reads: CASSLGRENTEAFF. CDR3 nucleotides: TGTGCCAGCAGCTTGGGACGGGAGAACACTGAAGCTTTCTTT.